These T cell receptor beta chains were read from a single sample in a study of CD4 T cells in relation to SARS-CoV-2 and coronaviruses. The method was immunoSEQ multiplex PCR; TCRdb's version includes in-frame clones alone and lacks a portion of them. The table shows around 69,000 clones, with 94% occurring only once. Material: naive CD4+ T cells from PBMCs. Receptor source: a human donor in good health. Both conserved end residues are part of each CDR3. Each record gives: clone size, J gene, V gene, D gene, CDR3 DNA, CDR3 protein. The D gene is left open where the match is weak. The listing skips clone size in some rows; elsewhere it reads once, few, many or a size class.

.,TRBJ2-7,TRBV3-1/TRBV3-2,TRBD2,TGTGCCAGCAGCCAAATGCTAGCGGGAGTAAGTGAGCAGTACTTC,CASSQMLAGVSEQYF
.,TRBJ2-5,TRBV24-1,.,TGTGCCGACAGGAAGGACGGCCAAGAGACCCAGTACTTC,CADRKDGQETQYF
.,TRBJ1-5,TRBV3-1/TRBV3-2,TRBD1,TGTGCCAGCAGCCAAGGACAGGGCGGACAGCCCCAGCATTTT,CASSQGQGGQPQHF
once,TRBJ2-7,TRBV5-1,TRBD1,TGCGCCAGCAGCCCAACGGGACAGCCCTCCTACGAGCAGTACTTC,CASSPTGQPSYEQYF
.,TRBJ1-1,TRBV7-8,.,TGTGCCAGCAGCCACCTCGACGGGGGAGCTTTCTTT,CASSHLDGGAFF
.,TRBJ1-6,TRBV3-1/TRBV3-2,.,TGTGCCAGCAGCGGAAGTTCCTATAATTCACCCCTCCACTTT,CASSGSSYNSPLHF
few,TRBJ1-3,TRBV9,.,TGTGCCAGCAGCCCGAGCAGCTTCTCTGGAAACACCATATATTTT,CASSPSSFSGNTIYF
.,TRBJ2-7,TRBV5-1,.,TGCGCCAGCAGCTTCTTCCCGACAGAGACGGTCTACGAGCAGTACTTC,CASSFFPTETVYEQYF
.,TRBJ1-3,TRBV4-1,.,TGCGCCAGCAGCCAAGAAGGGGCGAACTCTGGAAACACCATATATTTT,CASSQEGANSGNTIYF
.,TRBJ2-7,TRBV20-1,.,TGCAGTGCCCGACAAGGGAGCGAGCAGTACTTC,CSARQGSEQYF
.,TRBJ1-5,TRBV19,.,TGTGCCAGTAGTATACGGGGGCACAATCAGCCCCAGCATTTT,CASSIRGHNQPQHF
.,TRBJ1-2,TRBV5-1,.,TGCGCCAGCAGCTTGGATGGGGTCGATGGCTACACCTTC,CASSLDGVDGYTF
.,TRBJ2-4,TRBV5-8,.,TGTGCCAGCAGCTTGGCTAGGCAGGGCGTAGCCAAAAACATTCAGTACTTC,CASSLARQGVAKNIQYF
.,TRBJ1-5,TRBV24-1,TRBD1,TGTGCCACCAGTGATCCACAGGGGGGAAATCAGCCCCAGCATTTT,CATSDPQGGNQPQHF
.,TRBJ2-3,TRBV11-2,.,TGTGCCAGCAGCTTAGGGCCCGATACGCAGTATTTT,CASSLGPDTQYF
.,TRBJ2-7,TRBV5-1,.,TGCGCCAGCAGCTTGGACACTACCTACGAGCAGTACTTC,CASSLDTTYEQYF
.,TRBJ1-6,TRBV2,.,TGTGCCAGCAGACAGGGTGGCTCACCCCTCCACTTT,CASRQGGSPLHF
.,TRBJ2-3,TRBV30,.,TGTGCCTGGGACAGTGGACCAGATACGCAGTATTTT,CAWDSGPDTQYF